These 12 T cell receptor beta chains were sequenced from one sample in a study of human T cells and chemical hapten exposure. In TCRdb, the RACE reads were re-called with MiXCR into one record per CDR3 protein. This table holds 50,000 to 65,000 distinct CDR3 sequences, approximately 6.7% found once. Time point here: pre-sensitization, week 0. Treatment meaning: therapeutic diphenylcyclopropenone sensitization with weekly scalp DPC. The source material was whole blood, sampled in connection with sensitization to the hapten diphenylcyclopropenone (DPC). The receptors originated from a woman aged 30 to 39 with alopecia areata. Some clones in this sample may be carry-over from other donors' samples.

The J gene is TRBJ2-7, the V gene TRBV20-1; D perhaps matches TRBD1 (5 bases). The CDR3 has 12 amino acids. Germline V lookup: CDR1 DFQATT, CDR2 SNEGSKA (reference sequence). Between the trimmed V and J ends, which lost 7 bases and 2 bases, there was a span of 12 bases. The CDR3 region has the DNA TGCAGTGTAGGGGCTGGTGCCTACGAGCAGTACTTC. Its protein product is CSVGAGAYEQYF.

This clonotype appeared many times. The chain recombines TRBV20-1 with TRBJ2-7; tentatively, D is TRBD1 (6 bases). The germline V gene has CDR1 DFQATT and CDR2 SNEGSKA (reference sequence). Trimming shortened V by 4 bases and J by 3 bases, and 16 bases separated the two germline ends. The CDR3 runs 14 residues. The CDR3, as DNA: TGCAGTGCTACGTCCTGGGGGCTGGACTACGAGCAGTACTTC. Amino acid sequence: CSATSWGLDYEQYF.

This clonotype was detected ten times or more. The chain links TRBV20-1 to TRBJ1-1, with a weak D call TRBD1 (6 bases). CDR3 size: 14 residues. Trimming took off 6 bases at V and 7 bases at J, with 21 bases between the two ends. The germline V gene has CDR1 DFQATT and CDR2 SNEGSKA (reference sequence). The CDR3 DNA sequence: TGCAGTGCCCCAACCCGGGGGGCGCTTGGTGAAGCTTTCTTT. This encodes CSAPTRGALGEAFF.

This chain uses TRBV5-4 with TRBJ2-7; D gene unclear. Trimming pared 0 bases from V and 7 bases from J, leaving 11 bases between. The CDR3 totals 13 residues. Germline CDR1 reads SGHNT; CDR2 reads YYREEE (reference sequence). CDR3: CASSLVPSEEQYF. CDR3 nucleotides: TGTGCCAGCAGCTTGGTGCCCTCTGAGGAGCAGTACTTC.

This clonotype was recorded at least ten times. The gene calls are TRBV6-5 and TRBJ2-6; D gene ambiguous. Trimming stripped 2 bases from V and 0 bases from J, with 14 bases between. This CDR3 is built from 18 residues. Looked up from germline, CDR1 is MNHEY and CDR2 is SVGAGI. The CDR3: CASSYTQLIPSGANVLTF. For the CDR3, the DNA is TGTGCCAGCAGTTACACCCAATTAATCCCCTCTGGGGCCAACGTCCTGACTTTC.

This clonotype appeared a few times. CDR3 DNA: TGTGCCAGCAGCTTAGGATCCATCCGAGACATCCTTTCGGGCACTGAAGCTTTCTTT. This gives the protein CASSLGSIRDILSGTEAFF. This rearrangement joins TRBV7-9 to TRBJ1-1; no firm D call. Germline V gene sequence: CDR1 SEHNR, CDR2 FQNEAQ (reference sequence). This CDR3 has 19 amino acids. V gave up 1 base and J gave up 4 bases, with 25 bases separating them.

This clonotype was counted at least ten times. The CDR3 DNA reads TGTGCCAGCAGTTTAGGGGCTAATCAGCCCCAGCATTTT. Protein: CASSLGANQPQHF. This chain connects TRBV12-3 or TRBV12-4 to TRBJ1-5; D is undetermined. V lost 1 base, J lost 4 bases, and 5 bases lay in between. The CDR3 is 13 residues long.

This clonotype was counted ten times or more. For the CDR3, the DNA is TGTGCCAGCAGCTCCGTAGGGACAGGGGCCTACGAGCAGTACTTC. Translation: CASSSVGTGAYEQYF. The chain recombines TRBV7-2 with TRBJ2-7, with 10 positions matching TRBD1. Germline CDR1 is SGHTA and CDR2 is FQGNSA. The CDR3 has 15 amino acids. The V segment lost 4 bases and the J segment 2 bases; nucleotides outside the gene matches: 5.

This clonotype was seen many times. The chain links TRBV12-3 or TRBV12-4 to TRBJ2-3; D uncertain. Trimming removed 2 bases from V and 8 bases from J, with 17 bases in between. This CDR3 has 15 residues. The CDR3 region has the DNA TGTGCCAGCAGTTTATTGGCCTCTCGTGTTGGTACGCAGTATTTT. Protein sequence: CASSLLASRVGTQYF.

This clonotype was counted ten times or more. The chain has TRBV7-2 and TRBJ2-1, with D possibly TRBD1 on 5 matching bases. The length of the CDR3 is 15 residues. V was clipped by 2 bases and J by 5 bases, with 13 bases between them. The germline gives CDR1 SGHTA, CDR2 FQGNSA. The CDR3 loop is CASSLWTRKNNEQFF. CDR3 nucleotide sequence: TGTGCCAGCAGCTTATGGACACGCAAAAACAATGAGCAGTTCTTC.

J is TRBJ1-1 and V is TRBV30; tentatively, D is TRBD1 (5 bases). V lost 4 bases and J lost 9, with 12 bases in between. CDR3 length equals 11 residues. Germline-derived CDR1 and CDR2 are GTSNPN and SVGIG (reference sequence). The CDR3 DNA reads TGTGCCTGGATGATGGGGGATCAAGCTTTCTTT. It is translated as CAWMMGDQAFF. Drawing the rest from reference TRBV30 and TRBJ1-1, the complete variable domain is SQTIHQWPATLVQPVGSPLSLECTVEGTSNPNLYWYRQAAGRGLQLLFYSVGIGQISSEVPQNLSASRPQDRQFILSSKKLLLSDSGFYLCAWMMGDQAFFGQGTRLTVV.

This clonotype was seen ten or more times. The chain links TRBV20-1 to TRBJ1-4, with D tentatively TRBD1 (5 bases). Germline loops: CDR1 DFQATT, CDR2 SNEGSKA (reference sequence). With 3 bases removed from V and 7 bases from J, the gap between germline ends came to 12 bases. This CDR3 is built from 13 residues. CDR3: CSASGAGPEKLFF. CDR3 DNA sequence: TGCAGTGCTAGTGGTGCGGGGCCTGAAAAACTGTTTTTT.